This T cell receptor beta chain was sequenced in a study of T cell clonotyping in hematopoietic cell transplantation. Broader study findings: Few recipient clonotypes overlapped donors; over 97% were de novo at given depth. CD4 and CD8 repertoire contributions could not be separated without sorting. Recipient TCR diversity dropped after transplant; expanded clonotypes rose from day 30 to 180.

Here immunoSEQ multiplex PCR was the method, and the copy in TCRdb shows in-frame clones only, minus some. The sample lists about 2,800 clones, 80% to 90% occurring once. Comments on this clone: What it binds is not known.

CDR1 is SGDLS, CDR2 YYNGEE, per germline. This CDR3 has 15 residues. V was pared by 0 bases and J by 6 bases, with 15 bases between. Recipient blood drawn about 28 days pretransplant and days 30, 100, 180 after. This sample comprised PBMCs, obtained 180 days after allogeneic stem cell transplant. The chain carries TRBV9 and TRBJ1-2, with D perhaps TRBD1 (5 bases). This clonotype was sampled from a female patient aged 40-50 years who had an allogeneic stem cell transplant from a related donor, so T cells may come from the graft donor. Some clones in this sample may be carry-over from other donors' samples. CDR3 protein: CASSVEEGPYDGYTF. The CDR3 region has the DNA TGTGCCAGCAGCGTAGAAGAGGGGCCTTACGATGGCTACACCTTC.